These T cell receptor beta chains were read from a single sample in a study of Ad26.COV2.S vaccination and SARS-CoV-2 variants. Sequencing was performed with immunoSEQ multiplex PCR; in TCRdb, only in-frame clones are kept and a portion is missing. The data hold roughly 420,000 clones, with roughly 90% observed a single time. The sample consisted of peripheral blood, taken in a trial of Ad26.COV2.S vaccine versus placebo. Receptor source: a person between 18 and 60 years old who received the Ad26.COV2.S COVID-19 vaccine or a placebo. Both conserved end residues are part of each CDR3. A D gene is named only where the DNA matches it firmly. Expanded clones get a size class; other rows say once, few or many, or leave the size out.

J gene | V gene | clone size | D gene | CDR3 protein | CDR3 DNA
TRBJ2-6 | TRBV19 | - | - | CASSLGISGANVLTF | TGTGCCAGTTCCTTGGGGATCTCTGGGGCCAACGTCCTGACTTTC
TRBJ1-4 | TRBV7-3 | - | - | CASSDQRWGNEKLFF | TGTGCCAGCAGCGACCAGCGGTGGGGAAATGAAAAACTGTTTTTT
TRBJ2-5 | TRBV5-4 | once | TRBD1 | CASSPDRAETQYF | TGTGCCAGCAGCCCGGACAGGGCGGAGACCCAGTACTTC
TRBJ2-3 | TRBV7-8 | - | TRBD2 | CASSSTSGAEADTQYF | TGTGCCAGCAGCTCGACTAGCGGGGCCGAGGCAGATACGCAGTATTTT
TRBJ1-1 | TRBV28 | - | TRBD1 | CASCEQGAFAEAFF | TGTGCCAGCTGCGAACAGGGGGCTTTCGCTGAAGCTTTCTTT
TRBJ2-2 | TRBV6-6 | - | TRBD1 | CASSPGQGGTGELFF | TGTGCCAGCAGTCCGGGACAGGGAGGCACCGGGGAGCTGTTTTTT
TRBJ1-3 | TRBV7-9 | - | - | CASSSLGASHSGNTIYF | TGTGCCAGCAGCTCCCTTGGTGCCAGTCACTCTGGAAACACCATATATTTT
TRBJ2-7 | TRBV4-1 | - | - | CASSQDHRTGIYEQYF | TGCGCCAGCAGCCAAGATCACAGGACCGGTATCTACGAGCAGTACTTC
TRBJ1-5 | TRBV28 | - | - | CASRDTENQPQHF | TGTGCCAGCCGAGACACTGAAAATCAGCCCCAGCATTTT
TRBJ2-7 | TRBV7-6 | few | TRBD1 | CASSLGTGSSYEQYF | TGTGCCAGCAGCTTAGGGACAGGGAGCTCCTACGAGCAGTACTTC
TRBJ2-5 | TRBV6-1 | once | - | CASSEAGDIQETQYF | TGTGCCAGCAGTGAAGCCGGCGACATACAAGAGACCCAGTACTTC
TRBJ2-7 | TRBV4-1 | - | - | CASSPTRGLSSYEQYF | TGCGCCAGCAGCCCGACCCGTGGATTAAGCTCCTACGAGCAGTACTTC
TRBJ2-7 | TRBV19 | - | TRBD1 | CASTSGQNYEQYF | TGTGCCAGTACATCGGGACAGAACTACGAGCAGTACTTC
TRBJ1-2 | TRBV19 | - | TRBD1 | CASSIPGQGLYGYTF | TGTGCCAGTAGTATTCCCGGACAGGGTCTCTATGGCTACACCTTC
TRBJ1-1 | TRBV6-5 | - | - | CASSYSSENTEAFF | TGTGCCAGCAGTTACTCTAGTGAGAACACTGAAGCTTTCTTT
TRBJ2-7 | TRBV7-3 | - | - | CASSLSLSSYEQYF | TGTGCCAGCAGCTTAAGTCTCAGCTCCTACGAGCAGTACTTC
TRBJ2-2 | TRBV19 | - | TRBD1 | CASSILRDSKQPNTGELFF | TGTGCCAGTAGTATCCTCCGGGACAGTAAACAACCGAACACCGGGGAGCTGTTTTTT
TRBJ2-3 | TRBV9 | - | TRBD2 | CACSGGFTDTQYF | TGTGCCTGCTCGGGGGGATTCACAGATACGCAGTATTTT
TRBJ1-5 | TRBV3-1/TRBV3-2 | - | TRBD1 | CASSEDRDQPQHF | TGTGCCAGCAGCGAGGACAGGGATCAGCCCCAGCATTTT
TRBJ1-1 | TRBV7-6 | - | - | CASSGKRNTEAFF | TGTGCCAGCAGCGGCAAGAGAAACACTGAAGCTTTCTTT
TRBJ2-5 | TRBV7-2 | - | - | CASSQLGGPQETQYF | TGTGCCAGCAGCCAGCTCGGGGGGCCCCAAGAGACCCAGTACTTC
TRBJ1-1 | TRBV19 | - | TRBD1 | CASSIPEQGTEAFF | TGTGCCAGTAGTATCCCGGAACAGGGGACTGAAGCTTTCTTT
TRBJ1-3 | TRBV10-3 | - | TRBD1 | CAISGDRAGNTIYF | TGTGCCATCAGCGGGGACAGGGCTGGAAACACCATATATTTT
TRBJ2-3 | TRBV6-5 | - | - | CASSRTRRTDTQYF | TGTGCCAGCAGCCGAACACGGCGCACAGATACGCAGTATTTT
TRBJ1-4 | TRBV6-2/TRBV6-3 | - | TRBD1 | CASSSPHRQGRVEKLFF | TGTGCCAGCAGCTCCCCTCATAGACAGGGGAGAGTTGAAAAACTGTTTTTT
TRBJ2-2 | TRBV28 | - | - | CASSYPEGGGELFF | TGTGCCAGCAGTTACCCGGAAGGGGGCGGGGAGCTGTTTTTT
TRBJ2-7 | TRBV7-2 | few | - | CASSSPLMTDPYEQYF | TGTGCCAGCAGCTCTCCCCTCATGACAGACCCCTACGAGCAGTACTTC
TRBJ2-7 | TRBV5-1 | - | - | CASSSILGAGGYEQYF | TGCGCCAGCAGCTCCATCCTCGGGGCCGGGGGCTACGAGCAGTACTTC
TRBJ1-2 | TRBV27 | - | TRBD1 | CASRARGRDYGYTF | TGTGCCAGCAGAGCCAGGGGGCGCGACTATGGCTACACCTTC
TRBJ2-5 | TRBV25-1 | - | TRBD1 | CASSDDRAQWTQYF | TGTGCCAGCAGTGATGACAGGGCCCAATGGACCCAGTACTTC
TRBJ1-5 | TRBV28 | - | - | CASSLLRLRVDAQPQHF | TGTGCCAGCAGTCTCCTAAGGTTACGCGTGGACGCGCAGCCCCAGCATTTT
TRBJ1-6 | TRBV5-1 | - | TRBD1 | CASSPSRDRVNSPLHF | TGCGCCAGCAGCCCGAGCCGGGACAGGGTGAATTCACCCCTCCACTTT
TRBJ1-5 | TRBV28 | - | - | CASRRDNEGNQPQHF | TGTGCCAGCAGGAGGGACAACGAGGGCAATCAGCCCCAGCATTTT
TRBJ2-5 | TRBV28 | - | - | CASSLGGTETQYF | TGTGCCAGCAGTTTAGGGGGGACAGAGACCCAGTACTTC
TRBJ2-6 | TRBV27 | - | - | CASTTWREGANVLTF | TGTGCCAGCACCACTTGGAGAGAGGGGGCCAACGTCCTGACTTTC
TRBJ1-1 | TRBV2 | few | - | CASSETGPEAFF | TGTGCCAGCAGTGAGACGGGCCCCGAAGCTTTCTTT
TRBJ1-3 | TRBV5-5 | once | - | CASSLVQGAGNTIYF | TGTGCCAGCAGCTTGGTTCAAGGGGCTGGAAACACCATATATTTT
TRBJ2-5 | TRBV9 | - | - | CASSVVGSGAQETQYF | TGTGCCAGCAGCGTAGTGGGGTCGGGGGCTCAAGAGACCCAGTACTTC
TRBJ2-1 | TRBV28 | - | - | CASSLAGNEQFF | TGTGCCAGCAGTTTGGCAGGCAATGAGCAGTTCTTC
TRBJ2-5 | TRBV28 | - | TRBD1 | CASSHIGQGLNQETQYF | TGTGCCAGCAGCCACATCGGACAGGGCTTAAACCAAGAGACCCAGTACTTC
TRBJ1-3 | TRBV13 | - | TRBD1 | CASSSGTVVGNTIYF | TGTGCCAGCAGCTCCGGGACAGTAGTTGGAAACACCATATATTTT
TRBJ2-1 | TRBV4-1 | - | TRBD2 | CASSQGVAGDNEQFF | TGCGCCAGCAGCCAAGGGGTAGCGGGGGACAATGAGCAGTTCTTC
TRBJ1-5 | TRBV10-2 | few | TRBD1 | CASSEGTDRSNQPQHF | TGCGCCAGCAGTGAGGGGACAGACCGAAGCAATCAGCCCCAGCATTTT
TRBJ2-2 | TRBV6-5 | - | TRBD2 | CASGRGGTNTGELFF | TGTGCCAGCGGTCGGGGGGGAACGAACACCGGGGAGCTGTTTTTT
TRBJ1-2 | TRBV4-1 | many | - | CASSQDLGSLNYGYTF | TGCGCCAGCAGCCAAGATTTGGGCAGTCTTAACTATGGCTACACCTTC
TRBJ1-5 | TRBV15 | - | - | CATAQGRFQPQHF | TGTGCCACCGCCCAGGGAAGGTTTCAGCCCCAGCATTTT
TRBJ2-7 | TRBV21-1 | many | - | CASSHRDIYEQYF | TGTGCCAGCAGCCACCGGGACATCTACGAGCAGTACTTC
TRBJ2-2 | TRBV9 | - | - | CASSVWPENTGELFF | TGTGCCAGCAGCGTATGGCCGGAGAACACCGGGGAGCTGTTTTTT
TRBJ2-5 | TRBV4-1 | - | TRBD1 | CASSQDWTGLETQYF | TGCGCCAGCAGCCAAGATTGGACAGGGTTGGAGACCCAGTACTTC
TRBJ2-1 | TRBV11-3 | - | TRBD2 | CASSPKGGTRNYNEQFF | TGTGCCAGCAGCCCAAAAGGGGGGACTAGGAACTACAATGAGCAGTTCTTC
TRBJ2-6 | TRBV19 | - | TRBD1 | CASYPGTGRSGANVLTF | TGTGCCAGCTATCCCGGGACAGGGAGATCTGGGGCCAACGTCCTGACTTTC
TRBJ2-7 | TRBV6-2/TRBV6-3 | - | - | CASSHWEYEQYF | TGTGCCAGCAGTCACTGGGAATACGAGCAGTACTTC
TRBJ2-1 | TRBV6-2/TRBV6-3 | - | TRBD2 | CASSYLAGGPRTFF | TGTGCCAGCAGTTATCTAGCGGGGGGGCCTCGAACGTTCTTC